This T cell receptor (beta chain) was recovered during a study of CD8+ T cells in alopecia areata (dated 2018 in TCRdb). With respect to the entire study: Treated patients were enrolled in an open-label pilot trial of oral tofacitinib at 5 to 10 mg twice daily for moderate-to-severe alopecia areata. Patients received tofacitinib for 6 to 18 months and were then followed off drug for 6 months to check for delayed response and recurrence. For the treated patients, the SALT score, which quantifies what percentage of scalp surface area is affected, served as the measure of disease severity. In both human patients and the C3H/HeJ mouse model, the study applied high-throughput TCRbeta sequencing to look at T cell clonal expansion in alopecia areata. Scalp tissue and sorted CD4+ and CD8+ peripheral blood T cells from patchy and totalis/universalis alopecia areata patients and from healthy controls were covered by human TCRbeta sequencing. Biopsies were taken from tofacitinib-treated patients at baseline and at 4 and 24 weeks of treatment, and a later scalp biopsy was taken in several of the tofacitinib-treated patients. Scalp clonality was compared across normal scalp (n=4), patchy alopecia areata scalp (n=8), and alopecia totalis/universalis scalp (n=8). The RNA source kit depended on sample type: the PAXgene miRNA kit for fixed scalp, the miRNeasy kit for PBMCs, and the RNeasy kit for mouse skin. immunoSEQ multiplex PCR using 35 Vbeta forward primers and 13 Jbeta reverse primers was used to amplify TCRbeta CDR3 regions.

Explained via the paper, the time point label denotes: 4 weeks on oral tofacitinib. This specimen's treatment or condition label, per the study, means: oral pan-JAK inhibitor, 5-10 mg twice daily. Lesional scalp punch biopsies and peripheral blood were obtained from alopecia areata patients. Human scalp biopsies were immediately fixed in PAXgene tissue containers. This clone was recorded only once. The clone's antigen remains unknown. No quality values exist for individual bases; no much larger clone is one base distant. Other DNA sequences from this sample encode an identical CDR3 as well. The library was built by means of the immunoSEQ multiplex PCR assay. To provide template for TCR sequencing, every sample had RNA extracted and reverse transcribed into cDNA. First-strand cDNA was synthesized with SuperScript III using a 2:1 mix of oligo-dT and random hexamers. A synthetic immune receptor repertoire was used to measure amplification bias, and any remaining bias was corrected computationally. Per the original workflow: After raw reads were preprocessed to remove errors, the CDR3 was defined following IMGT conventions as running from the conserved cysteine to phenylalanine. Clonality was calculated as 1 minus Shannon entropy normalized by log2 of the number of productive unique TCRs. Whether each scalp clone was CD4 or CD8 was inferred by checking scalp TCRbeta sequences against the CD4 and CD8 repertoires from sorted blood. TCRdb obtained this table from immuneACCESS and retained in-frame rearrangements with V and J assigned. These tables miss some clones; where compared with another copy, unresolved V genes account for less than half of the shortfall, and the remainder is unexplained. The D gene and trimming were derived from the DNA, and the V and J assignments and clone size from that table. Here the sample has 15,000 to 20,000 clones; around 60% occur a single time. Approximately 8% of the sample comes from the top ten.

Broader findings and caveats from the paper: Shared TCR sequences between patients were less evident than in mice, which may be partly attributable to HLA diversity in the patient population. Many expanded lesional clones persisted in scalp and blood during tofacitinib treatment, which may partly explain relapse after stopping treatment. Because the treated cohort was small and had only one nonresponder, larger studies are needed to examine links between baseline CD8+ expansion and response. With tofacitinib, both scalp clonality and the number of expanded CD8+ clones among the top 100 scalp clones went down significantly. Higher clonality and more expanded CD8+ clones were observed in lesional scalp than in normal scalp, particularly in alopecia totalis/universalis, a finding suggestive of antigenic drive. Scalp TCR repertoire analysis is complicated because resident alphabeta T cells in normal human skin are also sequenced, whereas mouse skin is dominated by gammadelta T cells.

The CDR3, from cysteine to phenylalanine, totals 15 residues. The retained sequence is limited to the CDR3, 45 bases, with the frame set at the first base. CDR1 SGHRS and CDR2 YFSETQ were looked up in the germline V gene. The germline V end is reduced by 8 bases and the J end by 3 bases; junction bases left unmatched: 10. The sequence was obtained from a human donor with alopecia areata. The chain couples TRBV5-1 to TRBJ1-5, with TRBD1 matching 8 junction bases. Sequencing was performed on skin, taken at week 4, from a patient treated with tofacitinib. This receptor carries the CDR3 CASSPGQGYNQPQHF. The sequenced DNA is TGCGCCAGTAGCCCCGGACAGGGATACAATCAGCCCCAGCATTTT. Extended through the reference TRBV5-1 and TRBJ1-5 proteins, this CDR3 yields the full variable domain: KAGVTQTPRYLIKTRGQQVTLSCSPISGHRSVSWYQQTPGQGLQFLFEYFSETQRNKGNFPGRFSGRQFSNSRSEMNVSTLELGDSALYLCASSPGQGYNQPQHFGDGTRLSIL.